A selection of T cell receptor beta chains follows, all from one sample in a study of T cell responses to AZD1222 COVID-19 vaccine. Some clones are missing from TCRdb's copy, which holds only in-frame ones; the method was immunoSEQ multiplex PCR. Of some 130,000 clones detected, over 65% appear once; the ten largest clones hold about 4%. The source was peripheral blood, collected on day 0 of AZD1222 vaccination. The receptors were gathered from an adult in good health. Both conserved end residues are part of each CDR3. D genes are given only for firm matches. Size is stated for part of the rows, as once, few or many counts, or as a class when the clone is expanded.

-	-	TRBJ2-3	TRBV19	CASSTGTGGPDTQYF	TGTGCCAGTAGTACCGGGACTGGAGGGCCAGATACGCAGTATTTT
-	TRBD1	TRBJ1-5	TRBV28	CASSELTGASNQPQHF	TGTGCCAGCAGCGAATTGACAGGGGCGAGCAATCAGCCCCAGCATTTT
-	-	TRBJ1-2	TRBV19	CASSPTVRNYGYTF	TGTGCCAGTAGCCCTACCGTGCGGAACTATGGCTACACCTTC
-	-	TRBJ2-2	TRBV9	CASSTGSAGELFF	TGTGCCAGCAGTACAGGGTCTGCCGGGGAGCTGTTTTTT
-	-	TRBJ1-5	TRBV10-2	CARTGLWNQPQHF	TGCGCCAGGACGGGGTTGTGGAATCAGCCCCAGCATTTT
-	-	TRBJ2-7	TRBV20-1	CSARSGEQYF	TGCAGTGCTAGATCGGGGGAGCAGTACTTC
-	-	TRBJ2-2	TRBV6-5	CASSYSTSTGELFF	TGTGCCAGCAGTTACTCGACCAGCACCGGGGAGCTGTTTTTT
-	-	TRBJ2-5	TRBV5-6	CASSLVGEETQYF	TGTGCCAGCAGCTTGGTAGGAGAAGAGACCCAGTACTTC
-	-	TRBJ1-1	TRBV6-4	CASSDIGRSTEAFF	TGTGCCAGCAGTGACATCGGGCGGAGCACTGAAGCTTTCTTT
-	-	TRBJ1-3	TRBV11-2	CASSLDGLAGLSGNTIYF	TGTGCCAGCAGCTTAGACGGCCTCGCGGGCCTCTCTGGAAACACCATATATTTT
-	-	TRBJ1-4	TRBV25-1	CASSERRTGRGGNEKLFF	TGTGCCAGCAGTGAACGACGAACGGGACGGGGAGGGAATGAAAAACTGTTTTTT
-	-	TRBJ2-1	TRBV12-3/TRBV12-4	CASTDPPRGEQFF	TGTGCCAGCACCGACCCCCCCAGGGGAGAGCAGTTCTTC
-	-	TRBJ2-7	TRBV28	CASSPYPDRGYEQYF	TGTGCCAGCAGCCCTTATCCCGATAGGGGGTACGAGCAGTACTTC
-	-	TRBJ1-2	TRBV19	CASLRTDLKFYGYTF	TGTGCCAGTCTCCGGACTGACTTAAAATTCTATGGCTACACCTTC
-	-	TRBJ1-6	TRBV5-5	CASSLFSEGSPLHF	TGTGCCAGCAGCTTGTTTAGCGAAGGTTCACCCCTCCACTTT
few	-	TRBJ1-6	TRBV15	CATSSYFQGIDSPLHF	TGTGCCACCAGCAGCTATTTCCAGGGGATCGATTCACCCCTCCACTTT